Shown below are 10 T cell receptor beta chains from a single sample sequenced in a study of T cell responses to AZD1222 COVID-19 vaccine. Measured with immunoSEQ multiplex PCR; TCRdb has only the in-frame clones, and not every one. Here the sample spans 90,000 to 120,000 clones, roughly 90% being singletons. The sequencing used peripheral blood, collected 28 days after the second AZD1222 dose. The source is an adult who received the AZD1222 COVID-19 vaccine.

This rearrangement joins TRBV10-2 to TRBJ1-5; D is ambiguous. The CDR3 loop spans 19 amino acids. V lost 0 bases and J lost 5, with 23 bases in between. CDR1 and CDR2 (germline): WSHSY, SAAADI. DNA for the CDR3: TGCGCCAGCAGTGAGTCCATCGTGTTACCCCCCTTCGGTCATCAGCCCCAGCATTTT. It codes for CASSESIVLPPFGHQPQHF.

The V and J genes are TRBV9 and TRBJ2-1, with D possibly TRBD2 on 6 matching bases. The germline gives CDR1 SGDLS, CDR2 YYNGEE. The CDR3 spans 15 residues. The germline V and J ends were trimmed by 0 bases and 7 bases, with 14 bases remaining between them. The CDR3 DNA reads TGTGCCAGCAGCGTAGACGGGAGTCCGAGTAATGAGCAGTTCTTC. Translating it yields CASSVDGSPSNEQFF.

The J gene is TRBJ2-3, the V gene TRBV6-4; 10 bases line up with TRBD2. CDR1 is MRHNA and CDR2 is SNTAGT in the germline V gene. The CDR3 totals 15 residues. V shed 5 bases, J shed 4 bases, and the junction held 6 bases outside the gene matches. The CDR3 DNA follows: TGTGCCAGCAGTTTAACTAGCGGGGATTCAGATACGCAGTATTTT. Translating gives CASSLTSGDSDTQYF.

This chain connects TRBV9 to TRBJ2-3, with unresolved D. The V and J ends lost 0 bases and 3 bases respectively, with 5 bases between them. The CDR3 has 13 amino acids. The germline gives CDR1 SGDLS, CDR2 YYNGEE. The CDR3 spells CASSVVETDTQYF. CDR3 coding DNA: TGTGCCAGCAGCGTAGTAGAGACAGATACGCAGTATTTT. Full variable domain (remainder filled in from reference TRBV9 and TRBJ2-3): DSGVTQTPKHLITATGQRVTLRCSPRSGDLSVYWYQQSLDQGLQFLIQYYNGEERAKGNILERFSAQQFPDLHSELNLSSLELGDSALYFCASSVVETDTQYFGPGTRLTVL.

This rearrangement joins TRBV28 to TRBJ2-7, with 9 bases aligning to TRBD1. The CDR3 sequence is 14 residues long. V shed 5 bases, J shed 1 base, and the junction held 3 bases outside the gene matches. The germline gives CDR1 MDHEN, CDR2 SYDVKM. The CDR3 bases are TGTGCCAGCAGTCCCGGGACAGGGTCCTACGAGCAGTACTTC. Translated: CASSPGTGSYEQYF.

V usage is TRBV5-6 and J usage is TRBJ2-7, with D hard to call. V lost 0 bases to trimming and J lost 0 bases, with 7 bases between them. In germline, CDR1 is SGHDT, CDR2 YYEEEE. The CDR3 loop spans 14 amino acids. This chain's CDR3 is CASSLGGSSYEQYF. The CDR3 coding sequence is TGTGCCAGCAGCTTGGGAGGCAGCTCCTACGAGCAGTACTTC.

The rearrangement uses TRBV12-3 or TRBV12-4 and TRBJ1-5; 10 bases map to TRBD1. The V segment lost 6 bases and the J segment 6 bases; nucleotides outside the gene matches: 2. CDR3 size: 13 residues. The CDR3 sequence: CASRRDRGQPQHF. CDR3 nucleotides: TGTGCCAGCAGACGGGACAGGGGTCAGCCCCAGCATTTT.

A note on this clone: A junction boundary mismatches the germline segment, possibly from a read error. The chain is built from TRBV28 and TRBJ1-1; tentatively, D is TRBD1 (6 bases). Germline CDR1 is MDHEN and CDR2 is SYDVKM. The CDR3 covers 12 residues. The CDR3 DNA follows: TGTGCCGCTTCAACTGGGGACACCCCAGCGTACTTT. This sequence encodes CAASTGDTPAYF.

The chain uses TRBV19 and TRBJ1-5; no clear D. The CDR3 runs 17 residues. The ends were cut back, 1 base at V and 2 bases at J, with 15 bases in the middle. Germline V CDR1 and CDR2: LNHDA, SQIVND (reference sequence). The CDR3 DNA follows: TGTGCCAGTAGTATAGTGGCAAGCCGCAATGGCAATCAGCCCCAGCATTTT. It translates to CASSIVASRNGNQPQHF.

The CDR3 reads CASSQDHRGSQPQHF. In DNA form, the CDR3 reads TGTGCCAGCAGCCAAGATCACAGGGGAAGCCAGCCCCAGCATTTT. The J gene is TRBJ1-5, the V gene TRBV3-1 (or the pseudogene TRBV3-2), with 7 bases identical to TRBD1. The CDR3 consists of 15 residues. CDR1 LGHDT and CDR2 YNNKEL come from the germline V gene (reference sequence). The ends lost 0 bases at V and 7 bases at J; junction bases unmatched: 6.